The 25 T cell receptor beta chains reported below all come from one sample, sequenced in a study of early T cells in non-severe SARS-CoV-2 infection. MiXCR, run by TCRdb on the 5' RACE reads, gives a single entry per CDR3 protein. The sample shows 55,000 to 65,000 distinct CDR3 sequences, about 12% of them seen only once. The specimen was whole blood, collected at baseline. All receptors derive from an adult who was a healthcare worker with PCR-confirmed SARS-CoV-2 infection or an uninfected control (not recorded which).

Only a few counts were recorded for this clonotype. The V and J genes are TRBV7-9 and TRBJ2-7; D is uncertain. Germline V lookup: CDR1 SEHNR, CDR2 FQNEAQ (reference sequence). The CDR3 runs 13 residues. The V and J ends lost 3 bases and 5 bases respectively, with 11 bases between them. Here the CDR3 reads CASSFHPEDEQYF. The CDR3 DNA reads TGTGCCAGCAGCTTCCACCCAGAAGACGAGCAGTACTTC.

This clonotype was counted at least ten times. This chain connects TRBV7-2 to TRBJ1-5; D gene unclear. Trimming took 1 base from V and 0 from J, leaving 7 bases between them. Looked up from germline, CDR1 is SGHTA and CDR2 is FQGNSA. CDR3 length: 15 residues. CDR3 sequence (DNA): TGTGCCAGCAGCTTAGGCCCATATAGCAATCAGCCCCAGCATTTT. As protein: CASSLGPYSNQPQHF.

This chain joins TRBV19 and TRBJ2-3, with 10 bases matching TRBD1. V dropped 4 bases and J dropped 1; count of bases not matched to a gene: 5. Germline CDR1 is LNHDA and CDR2 is SQIVND (reference sequence). The CDR3 runs 16 residues. CDR3 nucleotides: TGTGCCAGTAGTACGCGACAGGGGGCTCGCACAGATACGCAGTATTTT. It is translated as CASSTRQGARTDTQYF.

This clonotype has just a few counts. J is TRBJ2-3 and V is TRBV7-7, with TRBD2 identical over 9 bases. The CDR3 is 16 amino acids. Per the germline V gene, CDR1 is SSHAT and CDR2 is FNYEAQ (reference sequence). V was clipped by 3 bases and J by 5 bases; unmatched bases: 9. The CDR3 loop reads CASSLLSGRWKDTQYF. CDR3 nucleotides: TGTGCCAGCAGCTTGCTCAGCGGGAGGTGGAAAGATACGCAGTATTTT.

The CDR3 sequence: CASIPGGGKKNIQYF. The CDR3 coding sequence is TGTGCCAGCATCCCTGGCGGGGGAAAGAAAAACATTCAGTACTTC. The chain joins TRBV28 to TRBJ2-4; the match to TRBD2 covers 7 bases. The CDR3 contains 15 residues. The V and J ends lost 7 bases and 4 bases, in that order; junction bases with no gene match: 10. Germline-derived CDR1 and CDR2 are MDHEN and SYDVKM.

V is TRBV6-2 or TRBV6-3 and J is TRBJ2-6, with unresolved D. This CDR3 spans 14 amino acids. In germline, CDR1 is MNHEY, CDR2 SVGEGT. Trimming left V 5 bases short and J 4 bases short, with 9 bases between. The CDR3 sequence: CASSRLPGANVLTF. DNA of the CDR3: TGTGCCAGCAGTCGCCTCCCAGGGGCCAACGTCCTGACTTTC.

The gene calls are TRBV18 and TRBJ1-2; TRBD1 aligns across 12 bases. CDR1 is KGHSH, CDR2 LQKENI, per germline. This CDR3 has 15 amino acids. After removal of 6 bases from V and 3 bases from J, the junction contained 5 bases not matched to a gene. The chain's CDR3 is CASSEGQGADYGYTF. The CDR3 DNA reads TGTGCCAGCTCGGAGGGACAGGGGGCGGACTATGGCTACACCTTC.

This clonotype was counted only a few times. The rearrangement joins TRBV4-3 to TRBJ2-2; tentative D call: TRBD1 (5 bases). The V end lost 1 base, the J end lost 1 base, and 13 bases lay between the germline ends. CDR3 size: 17 residues. Germline CDR1 reads LGHNA; CDR2 reads YSLEER. CDR3: CASSQVKTVGNTGELFF. The CDR3 DNA is TGCGCCAGCAGCCAAGTAAAGACAGTCGGGAACACCGGGGAGCTGTTTTTT.

This clonotype occurred many times. The chain recombines TRBV24-1 with TRBJ2-6; no reliable D call. This CDR3 region has 14 residues. The germline V gene has CDR1 KGHDR and CDR2 SFDVKD. V lost 5 bases to trimming and J lost 4 bases, with 8 bases between them. The CDR3 nucleotides read TGTGCCACCAGTGTTGGGGTAGGGGCCAACGTCCTGACTTTC. Translation gives CATSVGVGANVLTF.

This rearrangement joins TRBV20-1 to TRBJ2-2; 7 nucleotides match TRBD1. This CDR3 is 16 amino acids long. The V gene's germline CDR1 is DFQATT and CDR2 SNEGSKA (reference sequence). The ends lost 1 base at V and 3 bases at J; junction bases unmatched: 8. Here the CDR3 DNA reads TGCAGTGCTAGAGGATTGAGGGGGCGCGACACCGGGGAGCTGTTTTTT. It encodes CSARGLRGRDTGELFF.

This clonotype has just a few counts. This sequence joins TRBV28 and TRBJ2-1, with a possible D match to TRBD1 (5 bases). Trimming left V 5 bases short and J 0 bases short, with 11 bases between. The length of the CDR3 is 15 residues. The V gene's germline CDR1 is MDHEN and CDR2 SYDVKM. CDR3 residues: CASSLGDSSYNEQFF. Written as DNA, the CDR3 is TGTGCCAGCAGTCTAGGAGACAGCTCCTACAATGAGCAGTTCTTC.

This clonotype was detected ten times or more. This chain links TRBV25-1 with TRBJ2-2; perhaps TRBD2 as D (6 bases). The CDR3 runs to 15 residues. V lost 1 base and J lost 5, with 11 bases in between. Germline V gene lookup returns CDR1 MGHDK and CDR2 SYGVNS. The DNA of the CDR3 is TGTGCCAGCAGTGAATCCGGGGGTTGGACCGGGGAGCTGTTTTTT. Its protein product is CASSESGGWTGELFF.

This clonotype occurred a few times. The chain links TRBV12-3 or TRBV12-4 to TRBJ2-5, with D perhaps matching TRBD2 (5 bases). V was trimmed by 7 bases and J by 2 bases, leaving 11 bases between them. The CDR3 is 13 residues long. The CDR3: CASTIDYQETQYF. The CDR3 DNA reads TGTGCCAGCACCATTGACTATCAAGAGACCCAGTACTTC.

This clonotype was recorded many times. The chain recombines TRBV2 with TRBJ2-3; TRBD2 aligns across 7 bases. The length of the CDR3 is 15 residues. The V gene end was trimmed by 7 bases and the J gene end by 6 bases; junction bases not matched to a gene: 13. CDR1 is SNHLY, CDR2 FYNNEI, per germline. The CDR3 region is CASKGTNLDTDTQYF. DNA of the CDR3: TGTGCCAGCAAGGGGACTAATTTAGATACGGATACGCAGTATTTT.

This clonotype was seen more than once but under ten times. The V gene is TRBV28, the J gene TRBJ2-1; tentatively, D is TRBD1 (6 bases). Trimming shortened V by 7 bases and J by 7 bases, and 20 bases separated the two germline ends. This CDR3 is 15 amino acids long. Germline V gives CDR1 MDHEN, CDR2 SYDVKM. CDR3 protein: CASTQWGLRRNEQFF. Written as DNA, the CDR3 is TGTGCCAGCACGCAATGGGGGCTCAGGAGGAATGAGCAGTTCTTC. Variable domain in full (rest from reference TRBV28 and TRBJ2-1): DVKVTQSSRYLVKRTGEKVFLECVQDMDHENMFWYRQDPGLGLRLIYFSYDVKMKEKGDIPEGYSVSREKKERFSLILESASTNQTSMYLCASTQWGLRRNEQFFGPGTRLTVL.

This clonotype has more than one count but fewer than ten. The V gene is TRBV11-2, the J gene TRBJ2-1; D unresolved. Germline V gives CDR1 SGHAT, CDR2 FQNNGV. The length of the CDR3 is 15 residues. Trimming left V 6 bases short and J 0 bases short, with 12 bases between. The DNA of the CDR3 is TGTGCCAGCAGGCGGACGCCTAGCTCCTACAATGAGCAGTTCTTC. Translating it yields CASRRTPSSYNEQFF.

The V call is TRBV7-2, the J call TRBJ2-5; D gene ambiguous. With 3 bases removed from V and 5 bases from J, the gap between germline ends came to 4 bases. Germline V CDR1 and CDR2: SGHTA, FQGNSA. The CDR3 covers 11 residues. CDR3 bases: TGTGCCAGCAGCTTCTATGAGACCCAGTACTTC. Translating gives CASSFYETQYF.

The chain combines TRBV14 with TRBJ2-7; D unclear. The length of the CDR3 is 14 residues. The V gene lost 3 bases and the J gene lost 2 bases, with 11 bases spanning the gap. Germline loops: CDR1 SGHDN, CDR2 FVKESK. The CDR3 nucleotides read TGTGCCAGCAGCCACCACATACCCCCCTACGAGCAGTACTTC. This sequence encodes CASSHHIPPYEQYF.

The chain employs TRBV2 and TRBJ2-5; D might be TRBD1 or TRBD2, each matching 5 bases. The germline CDR1 and CDR2 sequences are SNHLY and FYNNEI. V was shortened by 10 bases and J by 5 bases, with 23 bases between the two germline ends. This CDR3 contains 15 residues. The CDR3 DNA follows: TGTGCCACTTGGTTCGGGACGGGGATTGGGGAGACCCAGTACTTC. Translated: CATWFGTGIGETQYF.

The table lists this clonotype with a few counts. The chain combines TRBV14 with TRBJ2-4, with D perhaps given as TRBD1 or TRBD2 (5 bases each). Between the trimmed V and J ends, which lost 1 base and 1 base, there was a span of 11 bases. The CDR3 is 16 amino acids. Germline CDR1 reads SGHDN; CDR2 reads FVKESK. CDR3 in amino acids: CASSQGQGAAKNIQYF. The DNA of the CDR3 is TGTGCCAGCAGCCAAGGGCAGGGAGCGGCCAAAAACATTCAGTACTTC.

This clonotype has only a few counts. J is TRBJ1-2 and V is TRBV18; no clear D gene. The CDR3 has 15 amino acids. V was trimmed by 1 base and J by 0 bases, leaving 9 bases between them. CDR1 and CDR2 from the germline V gene are KGHSH and LQKENI. In DNA form, the CDR3 reads TGTGCCAGCTCACCACAGGGCCCGACTAACTATGGCTACACCTTC. This encodes CASSPQGPTNYGYTF. The full variable domain, completed using reference TRBV18 and TRBJ1-2, is NAGVMQNPRHLVRRRGQEARLRCSPMKGHSHVYWYRQLPEEGLKFMVYLQKENIIDESGMPKERFSAEFPKEGPSILRIQQVVRGDSAAYFCASSPQGPTNYGYTFGSGTRLTVV.

V usage is TRBV19 and J usage is TRBJ2-3, with a tentative D call TRBD2 (7 bases). The CDR3 is 15 residues long. CDR1 and CDR2 (germline): LNHDA, SQIVND (reference sequence). V lost 1 base, J lost 2 bases, and 10 bases lay in between. The CDR3 coding sequence is TGTGCCAGTAGTATAGCGGGGGGCCTCACAGATACGCAGTATTTT. It codes for CASSIAGGLTDTQYF.

This chain links TRBV12-3 or TRBV12-4 with TRBJ2-3, with a tentative D call TRBD2 (7 bases). The V end lost 6 bases, the J end lost 5 bases, and 18 bases lay between the germline ends. The length of the CDR3 is 15 residues. The CDR3 nucleotides read TGTGCCAGCAGCCGGGTTCGGGGGGCGTTAGATACGCAGTATTTT. As protein: CASSRVRGALDTQYF.

This clonotype was counted at least ten times. The chain has TRBV7-9 and TRBJ2-1; D possibly corresponds to TRBD2 (5 bases). Germline CDR1 reads SEHNR; CDR2 reads FQNEAQ (reference sequence). V shed 4 bases and J shed 9 bases, with 13 bases lying between them. The CDR3 extends over 13 amino acids. This CDR3 reads CASSYLGEGEQFF. CDR3 DNA: TGTGCCAGCAGCTATTTGGGAGAGGGTGAGCAGTTCTTC.

This clonotype came up a few times. V is TRBV6-1 and J is TRBJ2-1, with 14 bases matching TRBD2. V gave up 0 bases and J gave up 9 bases; unmatched junction bases: 4. Germline loops: CDR1 MNHNS, CDR2 SASEGT. CDR3 length: 16 residues. CDR3 nucleotides: TGTGCCAGCAGTGAAGCGGGGACTAGCGGGGGTACTGAGCAGTTCTTC. Translation: CASSEAGTSGGTEQFF.